This T cell receptor (beta chain) was recorded in a study of OX40 agonist ivuxolimab in advanced cancers. Study as a whole: Three patients showed partial responses: one hepatocellular carcinoma and two cutaneous melanoma cases.

Sequencing was performed with immunoSEQ multiplex PCR; in TCRdb, only in-frame clones are kept and a portion is missing. The sample holds 70,000 to 90,000 clones; approximately 91% are singletons and the top ten take approximately 12%. The material sequenced was CD4+ or CD8+ T cells sorted from blood, taken in a trial of the OX40 agonist ivuxolimab. The sequence was collected from an adult with an advanced solid tumor such as melanoma, head and neck, liver or kidney cancer.

In DNA form, the CDR3 reads TGTGCCAGCGGGTCTGGCGGACTAGCTCGTTACGAGCAGTACTTC. It codes for CASGSGGLARYEQYF. The chain joins TRBV6-1 to TRBJ2-7; 8 bases match TRBD2. This CDR3 spans 15 amino acids. V lost 8 bases and J lost 4; bases outside the gene matches: 13. Germline loops: CDR1 MNHNS, CDR2 SASEGT.